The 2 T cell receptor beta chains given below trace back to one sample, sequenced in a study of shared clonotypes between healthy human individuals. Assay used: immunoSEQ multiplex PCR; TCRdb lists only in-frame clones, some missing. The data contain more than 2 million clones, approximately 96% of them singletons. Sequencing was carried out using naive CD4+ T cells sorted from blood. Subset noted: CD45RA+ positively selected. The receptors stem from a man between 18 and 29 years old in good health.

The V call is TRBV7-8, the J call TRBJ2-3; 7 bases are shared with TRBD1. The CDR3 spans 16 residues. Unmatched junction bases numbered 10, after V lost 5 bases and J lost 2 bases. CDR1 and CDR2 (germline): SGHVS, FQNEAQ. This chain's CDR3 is CASSPPAGGNTDTQYF. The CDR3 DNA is TGTGCCAGCAGCCCTCCCGCAGGGGGTAACACAGATACGCAGTATTTT. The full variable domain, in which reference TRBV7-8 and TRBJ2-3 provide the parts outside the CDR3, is GAGVSQSPRYKVAKRGQDVALRCDPISGHVSLFWYQQALGQGPEFLTYFQNEAQLDKSGLPSDRFFAERPEGSVSTLKIQRTQQEDSAVYLCASSPPAGGNTDTQYFGPGTRLTVL.

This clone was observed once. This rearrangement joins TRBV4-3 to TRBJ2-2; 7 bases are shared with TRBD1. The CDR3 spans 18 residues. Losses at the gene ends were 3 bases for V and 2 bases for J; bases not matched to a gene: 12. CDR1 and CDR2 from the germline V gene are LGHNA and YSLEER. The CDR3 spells CASSQGQYRGDNTGELFF. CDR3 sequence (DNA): TGCGCCAGCAGCCAGGGCCAATACAGGGGAGATAACACCGGGGAGCTGTTTTTT.